A single T cell receptor (beta chain) is shown here with its context. This clonotype was counted at least ten times. What antigen it recognizes has not been identified. No much larger clone is present one base from it, and per-base qualities are unavailable. The data originate from a study of T cells in Graves' hyperthyroidism and ophthalmopathy (dated by TCRdb to the late 2010s). Study-wide context: Peripheral blood was sampled at the time of initial diagnosis, prior to any treatment. For training and testing, the 100 patients in the discovery cohort were randomly divided in a 7:3 ratio. The study also compared thyroid tissue and blood T-cell repertoires from about six Graves' hyperthyroidism patients. TCR V-J signatures able to tell the groups apart were searched for in a discovery cohort of 95 to 100 patients, of whom about 40 had Graves' ophthalmopathy and around 57 had stable Graves' hyperthyroidism. An independent validation cohort of under 20 hyperthyroidism patients and approximately 15 patients who later progressed to ophthalmopathy tested prospective prediction of ophthalmopathy. Following sampling, methimazole starting at 30 mg daily was given to hyperthyroidism patients, and high-dose intravenous methylprednisolone was given to ophthalmopathy patients. TCR Vbeta CDR3 sequencing of fewer than 150 peripheral blood samples (over 40 ophthalmopathy, 70 to 85 hyperthyroidism and some 17 progressor patients) is reported in the paper.

The TCR beta CDR3 regions were amplified from the RNA transcripts. The TCR CDR3 was subjected to a first round of RT-PCR using the HTBI primer set and the Qiagen OneStep RT-PCR kit. The libraries were constructed in a second round of multiplex PCR and then size-selected and purified. The libraries were sequenced on an Illumina HiSeq2000 using paired-end 100 bp reads. The study's processing was this. SOAPnuke was used to process the raw data, removing reads that contained adapters or uncalled bases, had a mean Phred below 15, or lacked an exact match to the constant primer or identifier. High-quality paired reads were merged with COPE v1.2.5, and unique nucleotide sequences were defined as clonotypes. MiTCR v1.1 was used to align clonotypes to the IMGT TRBV, TRBD and TRBJ reference segments. Analysis was restricted to V-J combinations with a frequency above 0.0001, which covered roughly 99% of repertoires. A TCS score was defined as the ratio of F50 (clonal expansion) to E x V (chaos), with BLOSUM62-based TCRdist applied between CDR3 peptides within each V-J. Welch's t-statistics and random forest reduced around 510 V-J features to roughly 13, which were used in a naive Bayes classifier (R e1071). The similarity between thyroid and blood repertoires was quantified using the Morisita-Horn index. TCRdb trimmed public reads at Q25 via fastp, called clones via MiXCR and kept in-frame beta chains. Duplicate CDR3 protein sequences are folded into a single record with the most common DNA and genes. TCRdb's processing, not the authors', yielded these V and J calls. This sample has about 58,000 distinct CDR3 sequences in its table, and around 48% of those were observed once. The ten largest clones capture roughly an eighth of the sample.

Study-wide conclusions, independent of this receptor: Most expanded thyroid clonotypes (frequency above 0.001) were also found in blood, which suggests that blood repertoires may mirror thyroid immune responses. A model built on a 13 V-J signature distinguished ophthalmopathy from stable hyperthyroidism, reaching 85% to 90% sensitivity and 81% to 83% specificity in cross-validation and 80%/75% in testing. In validation, progression to ophthalmopathy was predicted by the model with nearly 71% sensitivity and 72% to 80% specificity, a median of about 6.8 months before onset. Sample size was not statistically predetermined, and blinding of investigators to group allocation was not performed.

V lost 5 bases and J lost 6 bases, and the count of bases not matched to a germline gene is 6. Looking up the germline V gene (reference sequence) yields CDR1 SEHNR and CDR2 FQNEAQ. Its CDR3 holds 15 amino acids, cysteine through phenylalanine. The sequence is cut down to CDR3 DNA, 45 bases in frame from base 1. Ophthalmopathy patients had moderately to severely active disease, with a Clinical Activity Score of 3 or more, a NOSPECS grade of 4 or more, and a disease duration of less than 3 months. Exclusion was applied to patients with uncontrolled infections, other autoimmune diseases, pregnancy or lactation. Diagnoses were based on clinical symptoms, serum thyroxine and TRAb, thyroid ultrasound and orbital computed tomography. Ficoll-Paque density gradient centrifugation was used to isolate PBMCs from under 11 ml of fresh peripheral blood. Total RNA was extracted with Trizol reagent, and quality was checked on an Agilent 2100 Bioanalyzer.

The chain is assembled from TRBV7-9 and TRBJ2-3; 12 central nucleotides agree with TRBD2. The receptor was isolated from a woman younger than 45 with Graves' ophthalmopathy. What was sequenced was blood. CDR3 loop: CASSLPGLAGDTQYF. The DNA is as follows: TGTGCCAGCAGCCTCCCGGGACTAGCGGGCGATACGCAGTATTTT.